The 20 T cell receptor beta chains listed next were all sequenced from one sample in a study of blood T cell repertoires in COVID-19. Measured with immunoSEQ multiplex PCR; TCRdb has only the in-frame clones, and not every one. The sample holds 25,000 to 35,000 clones; roughly nine tenths are singletons and the top ten take roughly 12%. Sequenced material: peripheral blood. The receptors stem from a human donor in a cohort sampled during active COVID-19.

This clone has more than one count but fewer than ten. The chain uses TRBV18 and TRBJ2-7; 7 bases are shared with TRBD1. The V segment lost 3 bases and the J segment 2 bases; nucleotides outside the gene matches: 7. CDR1 is KGHSH, CDR2 LQKENI, per germline. The CDR3 totals 15 residues. The CDR3 loop reads CASSPRDSTTYEQYF. CDR3 nucleotide sequence: TGTGCCAGCTCACCTAGGGACAGCACTACCTACGAGCAGTACTTC.

This clone has a single count. This chain joins TRBV5-1 and TRBJ1-4, with 7 bases lining up with TRBD1. This CDR3 has 17 residues. Per the germline V gene, CDR1 is SGHRS and CDR2 is YFSETQ. Trimming cost V 4 bases and J 0 bases; bases outside gene matches: 9. In DNA form, the CDR3 reads TGCGCCAGCAGCCTCCTGGGACAGTCCGCAACTAATGAAAAACTGTTTTTT. Translating it yields CASSLLGQSATNEKLFF.

In DNA form, the CDR3 reads TGTGCCAGCAGTGACCAGGGGGCGGATACCCAGTACTTC. Amino acids: CASSDQGADTQYF. V and J are TRBV6-1 and TRBJ2-5; the match to TRBD1 covers 8 bases. CDR1 and CDR2 from the germline V gene are MNHNS and SASEGT. With 3 bases clipped from V and 8 bases from J, the junction kept 5 bases outside the gene matches. The CDR3 runs to 13 residues.

The chain has TRBV2 and TRBJ1-1, with D possibly TRBD1 on 6 matching bases. V lost 3 bases to trimming and J lost 0 bases, with 14 bases between them. The germline CDR1 and CDR2 sequences are SNHLY and FYNNEI. The CDR3 sequence is 16 residues long. As DNA, the CDR3 is TGTGCCAGCAGTGATTCCCCCCGGACAGTGAACACTGAAGCTTTCTTT. Its translation is CASSDSPRTVNTEAFF.

CDR3 sequence (DNA): TGTGCCTGGAGTCCGGGACAGGGCAATCAGCCCCAGCATTTT. As protein: CAWSPGQGNQPQHF. The chain employs TRBV30 and TRBJ1-5; 8 bases align to TRBD1. Trimming took 2 bases from V and 2 from J; bases not matched to a gene: 2. This CDR3 is 14 amino acids long. CDR1 and CDR2 from the germline V gene are GTSNPN and SVGIG (reference sequence). The whole variable domain, filled in from reference TRBV30 and TRBJ1-5, reads SQTIHQWPATLVQPVGSPLSLECTVEGTSNPNLYWYRQAAGRGLQLLFYSVGIGQISSEVPQNLSASRPQDRQFILSSKKLLLSDSGFYLCAWSPGQGNQPQHFGDGTRLSIL.

The chain employs TRBV2 and TRBJ1-2, with TRBD1 matching 8 bases. J gave up 0 bases and V 4 bases, and 7 bases lay outside the gene matches. This CDR3 has 16 amino acids. CDR1 and CDR2 (germline): SNHLY, FYNNEI. CDR3 nucleotide sequence: TGTGCCAGCAGTGTAAGGGACAGGACAGCTAACTATGGCTACACCTTC. Translation: CASSVRDRTANYGYTF.

The rearrangement uses TRBV21-1 and TRBJ2-7; the table's D call, TRBD1, has no DNA check behind it. TRBV21-1 represents a pseudogene. CDR3 length: 18 amino acids. CDR3 residues: CASSYKEGSPGGIDEQYF. In DNA, the CDR3 is TGTGCCAGCAGCTACAAAGAAGGTTCCCCAGGGGGTATCGACGAGCAGTACTTC.

V and J are TRBV7-9 and TRBJ1-6, with a weak D call TRBD1 (6 bases). The germline CDR1 and CDR2 sequences are SEHNR and FQNEAQ (reference sequence). The CDR3 loop spans 15 amino acids. Trimming removed 0 bases from V and 7 bases from J, with 10 bases in between. The CDR3 spells CASSLAAGVNSPLHF. The CDR3 bases are TGTGCCAGCAGCTTAGCGGCAGGGGTGAATTCACCCCTCCACTTT.

This clone was seen only once. This sequence joins TRBV30 and TRBJ1-1, with D perhaps matching TRBD1 (5 bases). Germline-derived CDR1 and CDR2 are GTSNPN and SVGIG (reference sequence). The CDR3 runs 13 residues. With 2 bases removed from V and 1 base from J, the gap between germline ends came to 8 bases. This chain's CDR3 is CAWSQQGNTEAFF. As DNA, the CDR3 is TGTGCCTGGAGTCAGCAGGGGAACACTGAAGCTTTCTTT. The variable domain in full, completed from reference TRBV30 and TRBJ1-1, reads SQTIHQWPATLVQPVGSPLSLECTVEGTSNPNLYWYRQAAGRGLQLLFYSVGIGQISSEVPQNLSASRPQDRQFILSSKKLLLSDSGFYLCAWSQQGNTEAFFGQGTRLTVV.

This chain connects TRBV14 to TRBJ2-1, with 10 positions matching TRBD2. CDR1 and CDR2 (germline): SGHDN, FVKESK. The CDR3 loop spans 14 amino acids. V lost 4 bases and J lost 4; bases outside the gene matches: 1. CDR3 DNA: TGTGCCAGCAGCCTACTAGCGGGGTACAATGAGCAGTTCTTC. Its translation is CASSLLAGYNEQFF.

The chain combines TRBV3-1 (or the pseudogene TRBV3-2) with TRBJ2-7; TRBD1 aligns across 9 bases. Germline V gives CDR1 LGHDT, CDR2 YNNKEL (reference sequence). J lost 2 bases, V lost 4 bases, and 12 bases had no gene match. The CDR3 sequence is 17 residues long. In DNA, the CDR3 is TGTGCCAGCAGCCGGGGGGGGACAGGGCCCCAAGCCTACGAGCAGTACTTC. Translation: CASSRGGTGPQAYEQYF.

V is TRBV4-2 and J is TRBJ2-7; 8 positions agree with TRBD2. The CDR3 runs to 14 residues. From germline, CDR1 is LGHNA and CDR2 YNFKEQ. Unmatched junction bases numbered 4, after V lost 3 bases and J lost 3 bases. The CDR3 sequence is CASSQGGTSYEQYF. The CDR3 nucleotides are TGTGCCAGCAGCCAGGGGGGGACTAGCTACGAGCAGTACTTC.

The chain recombines TRBV12-3 or TRBV12-4 with TRBJ1-4; D unclear. This CDR3 spans 12 amino acids. Trimming took 6 bases from V and 5 from J, leaving 7 bases between them. As DNA, the CDR3 is TGTGCCAGCAGCCCGGGGAATGAAAAACTGTTTTTT. As protein: CASSPGNEKLFF.

This rearrangement joins TRBV29-1 to TRBJ1-2; D gene ambiguous. CDR3 length: 12 amino acids. Germline V CDR1 and CDR2: SQVTM, ANQGSEA. With 4 bases removed from V and 8 bases from J, the gap between germline ends came to 14 bases. Here the CDR3 DNA reads TGCAGCGTTGGACCCGAAGCGTGGGGCTACACCTTC. It translates to CSVGPEAWGYTF.

This clone turned up a few times. This chain connects TRBV3-1 (or the pseudogene TRBV3-2) to TRBJ2-7, with 8 bases aligning to TRBD1. This CDR3 is 15 amino acids long. V gave up 0 bases and J gave up 3 bases; unmatched junction bases: 4. The germline V gene encodes CDR1 LGHDT and CDR2 YNNKEL (reference sequence). CDR3 amino acids: CASSQDVTGDYEQYF. The CDR3, as DNA: TGTGCCAGCAGCCAAGACGTGACAGGGGACTACGAGCAGTACTTC.

This clone turned up a few times. The chain is built from TRBV10-3 and TRBJ2-2; TRBD1 matches 10 bases. Germline CDR1 and CDR2: ENHRY and SYGVKD. CDR3 length: 16 residues. The J segment lost 2 bases and the V segment lost 4 bases, leaving 4 bases of the junction unmatched. The CDR3 loop is CAISGDRGLNTGELFF. In DNA form, the CDR3 reads TGTGCCATCAGTGGGGACAGGGGCCTTAACACCGGGGAGCTGTTTTTT.

This clone was detected once. The CDR3 protein is CAWKGTQATKTQYF. DNA for the CDR3: TGTGCCTGGAAAGGGACTCAGGCTACGAAAACCCAGTACTTC. The chain is built from TRBV30 and TRBJ2-5, with D tentatively TRBD2 (6 bases). The V end lost 4 bases, the J end lost 8 bases, and 20 bases lay between the germline ends. Germline CDR1 is GTSNPN and CDR2 is SVGIG (reference sequence). The CDR3 has 14 amino acids.

The rearrangement uses TRBV9 and TRBJ2-1, with TRBD1 identical over 9 bases. Germline V lookup: CDR1 SGDLS, CDR2 YYNGEE. Trimming at V came to 3 bases and at J to 4 bases, leaving 5 bases not matched to a gene. The CDR3 consists of 15 residues. The CDR3 DNA is TGTGCCAGCAGCGGCGGGACAGGGCGTTACAATGAGCAGTTCTTC. It yields the protein CASSGGTGRYNEQFF.

This chain links TRBV4-1 with TRBJ2-3; no definite D call. Germline V gene sequence: CDR1 MGHRA, CDR2 YSYEKL. The CDR3 length is 14 residues. The V gene lost 0 bases and the J gene lost 4 bases, with 8 bases spanning the gap. For the CDR3, the DNA is TGCGCCAGCAGCCAAGATCGACTGGCAGATACGCAGTATTTT. Translation gives CASSQDRLADTQYF.

This sequence joins TRBV4-1 and TRBJ1-6; possibly TRBD1 for D (5 bases). Looked up from germline, CDR1 is MGHRA and CDR2 is YSYEKL. V shed 6 bases and J shed 10 bases, with 16 bases lying between them. The CDR3 extends over 14 amino acids. The CDR3 DNA is TGCGCCAGCAGACGAACAGGCGCGCGATCACCCCTCCACTTT. This sequence encodes CASRRTGARSPLHF.